This record concerns one T cell receptor beta chain sequence. Its specificity is unknown. The junction departs from germline at one end; a sequencing error may be responsible. Authors of the study amplified TCR beta CDR3 regions from RNA transcripts. HTBI primers were employed in a first-round RT-PCR of the TCR CDR3. TCRdb used MiXCR to reprocess the multiplex PCR reads, holding one entry per CDR3 protein. The sample carries some 600,000 distinct CDR3 sequences, around 46% recorded once. This record comes from a study of T cells in Graves' hyperthyroidism and ophthalmopathy. Findings and caveats of the study: A median around 6.8 months before onset, the model predicted ophthalmopathy.

The CDR3 sequence is 15 residues long. Germline assignment: CDR1 SGHRS and CDR2 YFSETQ. This TCR came from a woman under 30 with Graves' hyperthyroidism. This chain joins TRBV5-1 and TRBJ2-5; 7 bases line up with TRBD1. Sequenced material: peripheral blood or thyroid tissue (not recorded which). CDR3 sequence (DNA): TGTGCCAGCAGCCGACGACAGGGTACCCAAGAGACCCAGTACTTC. Its translation: CASSRRQGTQETQYF.